These T cell receptor beta chains were read from a single sample in a study of cytotoxic CD8 clonotypes in ibrutinib-treated CLL. The protocol was immunoSEQ multiplex PCR, while the TCRdb copy is restricted to in-frame clones and leaves out a portion. The table lists over 150,000 clones, 81% of them singletons. The sample in question was PBMCs, obtained after 12 months of ibrutinib treatment. The receptors were sampled from a human donor with chronic lymphocytic leukemia. The CDR3 runs from the conserved cysteine through the conserved F or W. The order of the fields is V gene, clone size, J gene, CDR3 protein. Clone sizes are given selectively: once, few, many, or a class where the clone is expanded.

TRBV2	NA	TRBJ1-5	CASSGRTASNQPQHF
TRBV19	NA	TRBJ1-1	CASSIARGTRTAEAFF
TRBV15	NA	TRBJ2-7	CATSRNAYEQYF
TRBV29-1	NA	TRBJ2-7	CSVGPGTGPYEQYF
TRBV19	NA	TRBJ2-1	CASSPRLADRPAVRKFF
TRBV27	NA	TRBJ1-5	CASSFPRVSNQPQHF
TRBV29-1	NA	TRBJ2-2	CSVRQGGVGGELFF
TRBV18	few	TRBJ2-7	CASSPLGHGRLLF
TRBV4-2	NA	TRBJ2-7	CASSQDYTGYEQYF
TRBV18	NA	TRBJ1-3	CASSPISGRNSGNTIYF
TRBV15	NA	TRBJ1-5	CATSRDGQGTQPQHF
TRBV9	NA	TRBJ2-3	CASSVGSTDTQYF
TRBV11-2	NA	TRBJ2-5	CASRWGAGGIQETQYF
TRBV7-9	NA	TRBJ1-4	CASSLGYKENEKLFF
TRBV2	NA	TRBJ1-1	CASSVYYEQLVNTEAFF
TRBV5-6	NA	TRBJ2-7	CASSSYTLFSYEQYF
TRBV2	NA	TRBJ1-3	CASSEQGGYYSGNTIYF
TRBV9	many	TRBJ1-6	CASTEERNSPLHF
TRBV5-5	NA	TRBJ2-7	CASSREERAAGAYEQYF
TRBV5-6	NA	TRBJ2-5	CASSFGTSGRRRGETQYF
TRBV19	NA	TRBJ2-5	CASSGWQRNQETQYF
TRBV6-5	NA	TRBJ1-6	CASSYSEGQGSPLHF
TRBV7-3	NA	TRBJ2-1	CASSFLQGDEQFF
TRBV29-1	NA	TRBJ2-7	CGVEVDTIAEQYF
TRBV5-6	few	TRBJ2-5	CASSFWGRAETQYF
TRBV27	NA	TRBJ1-2	CASSFKAENYGYTF
TRBV4-3	NA	TRBJ2-3	CASSHSAGGHNTQYF
TRBV10-3	NA	TRBJ1-5	CAISEYTGGQPQHF
TRBV7-2	NA	TRBJ2-1	CASTQMGYLSNEQFF
TRBV6-1	many	TRBJ1-5	CASSELGQHSNQPQHF
TRBV13	few	TRBJ2-3	CASSLGPTGSTDTQYF
TRBV28	NA	TRBJ1-4	CASSPGGGINEKLFF
TRBV7-9	once	TRBJ2-7	CASSLEGGSTYEQYF